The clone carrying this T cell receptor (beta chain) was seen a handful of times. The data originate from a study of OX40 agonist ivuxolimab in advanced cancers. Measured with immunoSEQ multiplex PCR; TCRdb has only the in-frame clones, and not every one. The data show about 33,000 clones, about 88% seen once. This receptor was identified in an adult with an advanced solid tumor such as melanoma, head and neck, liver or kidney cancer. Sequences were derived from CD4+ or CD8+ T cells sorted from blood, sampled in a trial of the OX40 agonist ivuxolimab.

This chain's CDR3 is CASSFMGGYTF. The DNA of the CDR3 is TGTGCCAGCAGCTTTATGGGTGGCTACACCTTC. The genes are TRBV11-2 and TRBJ1-2; D is unclear. V was clipped by 3 bases and J by 7 bases, with 6 bases between them. The CDR3 has 11 residues. Germline V CDR1 and CDR2: SGHAT, FQNNGV.